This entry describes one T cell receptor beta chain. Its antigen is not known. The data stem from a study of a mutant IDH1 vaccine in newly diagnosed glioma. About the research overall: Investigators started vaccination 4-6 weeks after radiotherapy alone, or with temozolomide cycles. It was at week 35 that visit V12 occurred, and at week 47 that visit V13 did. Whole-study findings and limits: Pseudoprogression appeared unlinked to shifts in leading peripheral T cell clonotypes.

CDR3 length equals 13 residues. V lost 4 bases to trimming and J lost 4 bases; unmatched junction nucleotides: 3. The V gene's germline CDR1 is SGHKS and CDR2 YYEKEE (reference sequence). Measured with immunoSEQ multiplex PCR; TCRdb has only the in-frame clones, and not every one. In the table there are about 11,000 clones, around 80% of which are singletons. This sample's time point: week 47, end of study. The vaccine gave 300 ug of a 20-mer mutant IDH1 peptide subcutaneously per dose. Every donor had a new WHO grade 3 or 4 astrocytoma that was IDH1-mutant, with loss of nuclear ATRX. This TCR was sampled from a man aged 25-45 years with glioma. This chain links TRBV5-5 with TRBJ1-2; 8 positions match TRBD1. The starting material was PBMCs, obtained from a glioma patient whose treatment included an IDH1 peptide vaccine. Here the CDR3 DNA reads TGTGCCAGCAGCGGGACAGGCCTCTATGGCTACACCTTC. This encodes CASSGTGLYGYTF.